A single sample gave rise to the 16 T cell receptor beta chains below, sequenced in a study of T cell changes during pregnancy in multiple sclerosis. Profiling relied on immunoSEQ multiplex PCR, and the TCRdb table lists in-frame clones only, not all of them. The data show over 100,000 clones, with about 90% seen just once and 1.5% to 1.9% held by the top ten. The sample consisted of peripheral blood, taken in the third trimester of pregnancy. These receptor sequences come from a female donor with multiple sclerosis, enrolled in a pregnancy study.

The rearrangement uses TRBV7-2 and TRBJ2-1; 7 nucleotides agree with TRBD2. The length of the CDR3 is 16 residues. V shed 5 bases, J shed 2 bases, and the junction held 9 bases outside the gene matches. Germline V CDR1 and CDR2: SGHTA, FQGNSA. The CDR3 loop reads CASSPWGSGAYNEQFF. The CDR3 DNA sequence: TGTGCCAGCAGCCCCTGGGGAAGCGGGGCCTACAATGAGCAGTTCTTC. The full variable domain, with the rest looked up from reference TRBV7-2 and TRBJ2-1, is GAGVSQSPSNKVTEKGKDVELRCDPISGHTALYWYRQSLGQGLEFLIYFQGNSAPDKSGLPSDRFSAERTGGSVSTLTIQRTQQEDSAVYLCASSPWGSGAYNEQFFGPGTRLTVL.

The V and J genes are TRBV30 and TRBJ2-7; 11 bases line up with TRBD2. Unmatched junction bases numbered 6, after V lost 2 bases and J lost 3 bases. Germline values: CDR1 GTSNPN, CDR2 SVGIG (reference sequence). The CDR3 has 15 residues. The CDR3 spells CAWSRGLADNYEQYF. In DNA form, the CDR3 reads TGTGCCTGGAGTAGGGGACTAGCGGACAACTACGAGCAGTACTTC.

The chain recombines TRBV7-2 with TRBJ2-4; 11 nucleotides agree with TRBD1. V lost 4 bases to trimming and J lost 2 bases; unmatched junction nucleotides: 7. This CDR3 contains 17 residues. The germline V gene has CDR1 SGHTA and CDR2 FQGNSA. CDR3 region: CASSSPRDRGTKNIQYF. The CDR3 DNA reads TGTGCCAGCAGCTCTCCTCGGGACAGGGGGACCAAAAACATTCAGTACTTC.

The chain joins TRBV6-5 to TRBJ1-1, with TRBD1 matching 7 bases. J lost 0 bases, V lost 4 bases, and 8 bases had no gene match. The CDR3 contains 16 residues. CDR1 MNHEY and CDR2 SVGAGI come from the germline V gene. The CDR3, as DNA: TGTGCCAGCAGTTTCGACAGGGAGTTTATGAACACTGAAGCTTTCTTT. It translates to CASSFDREFMNTEAFF.

J is TRBJ1-5 and V is TRBV2; D not certain. Between the trimmed V and J ends, which lost 3 bases and 0 bases, there was a span of 12 bases. The CDR3 has 16 amino acids. Per the germline V gene, CDR1 is SNHLY and CDR2 is FYNNEI. The DNA of the CDR3 is TGTGCCAGCAGTGACTGGTCCCTATATAGCAATCAGCCCCAGCATTTT. This encodes CASSDWSLYSNQPQHF.

This clone has just one count. The J gene is TRBJ1-5, the V gene TRBV29-1; TRBD1 aligns across 7 bases. The CDR3 is 14 amino acids. Per germline, CDR1 SQVTM and CDR2 ANQGSEA. After removal of 6 bases from V and 0 bases from J, the junction contained 5 bases not matched to a gene. CDR3 nucleotide sequence: TGCAGCGTCGCGACAGGGTATAGCAATCAGCCCCAGCATTTT. Residues: CSVATGYSNQPQHF.

V and J are TRBV29-1 and TRBJ2-7, with D perhaps TRBD1 (5 bases). Germline CDR1 SQVTM, CDR2 ANQGSEA. V was clipped by 4 bases and J by 5 bases, with 27 bases between them. The CDR3 totals 17 residues. CDR3 in amino acids: CSVVRHGRAGKVHEQYF. The CDR3 coding sequence is TGCAGCGTTGTGAGGCATGGTCGGGCAGGGAAAGTCCACGAGCAGTACTTC.

There are a few counts of this clone. This chain uses TRBV19 with TRBJ2-1; tentative D call: TRBD2 (5 bases). This CDR3 region has 12 residues. Germline CDR1 reads LNHDA; CDR2 reads SQIVND (reference sequence). V was shortened by 7 bases and J by 4 bases, with 8 bases between the two germline ends. For the CDR3, the DNA is TGTGCCAGTAATAGCGTTTACAATGAGCAGTTCTTC. This codes for CASNSVYNEQFF. The complete variable domain, with remaining parts taken from reference TRBV19 and TRBJ2-1, reads DGGITQSPKYLFRKEGQNVTLSCEQNLNHDAMYWYRQDPGQGLRLIYYSQIVNDFQKGDIAEGYSVSREKKESFPLTVTSAQKNPTAFYLCASNSVYNEQFFGPGTRLTVL.

The chain recombines TRBV28 with TRBJ1-1, with D maybe TRBD1 (6 bases). Trimming shortened V by 0 bases and J by 3 bases, and 17 bases separated the two germline ends. Germline lookup yields CDR1 MDHEN and CDR2 SYDVKM. The CDR3 runs 17 residues. The CDR3 DNA sequence: TGTGCCAGCAGTTTATGGAGGGGAGGGGGAGGGGACACTGAAGCTTTCTTT. This gives the protein CASSLWRGGGGDTEAFF.

The chain links TRBV6-1 to TRBJ1-1; TRBD1 matches 7 bases. CDR3 length: 14 residues. Germline loops: CDR1 MNHNS, CDR2 SASEGT. Unmatched junction bases numbered 4, after V lost 6 bases and J lost 0 bases. In DNA, the CDR3 is TGTGCCAGCAGATCAGGGGGGATGAACACTGAAGCTTTCTTT. Translating gives CASRSGGMNTEAFF.

The chain carries TRBV18 and TRBJ1-1; 7 bases fit TRBD1. The CDR3 extends over 16 amino acids. Per germline, CDR1 KGHSH and CDR2 LQKENI. The ends lost 3 bases at V and 4 bases at J; junction bases unmatched: 11. The CDR3 region is CASSPYRAGGSTEAFF. DNA for the CDR3: TGTGCCAGCTCACCCTACAGGGCAGGGGGGAGCACTGAAGCTTTCTTT.

The V gene is TRBV15, the J gene TRBJ2-7; 11 bases line up with TRBD1. J gave up 1 base and V 1 base, and 6 bases lay outside the gene matches. Looked up from germline, CDR1 is LNHNV and CDR2 is YYDKDF (reference sequence). CDR3 length: 17 residues. The CDR3 loop reads CATSRVPGTGGSYEQYF. CDR3 DNA sequence: TGTGCCACCAGCAGAGTCCCAGGGACAGGGGGTTCCTACGAGCAGTACTTC. Based on the CDR3 plus reference TRBV15 and TRBJ2-7, the full variable domain is DAMVIQNPRYQVTQFGKPVTLSCSQTLNHNVMYWYQQKSSQAPKLLFHYYDKDFNNEADTPDNFQSRRPNTSFCFLDIRSPGLGDTAMYLCATSRVPGTGGSYEQYFGPGTRLTVT.

V and J are TRBV28 and TRBJ2-7; 11 positions agree with TRBD2. Germline values: CDR1 MDHEN, CDR2 SYDVKM. V dropped 6 bases and J dropped 4; count of bases not matched to a gene: 8. This CDR3 contains 15 residues. CDR3 bases: TGTGCCAGCAGGAGAGGACTAGCGGGCACGTACGAGCAGTACTTC. This sequence encodes CASRRGLAGTYEQYF. The full variable domain, rest sourced from reference TRBV28 and TRBJ2-7, is DVKVTQSSRYLVKRTGEKVFLECVQDMDHENMFWYRQDPGLGLRLIYFSYDVKMKEKGDIPEGYSVSREKKERFSLILESASTNQTSMYLCASRRGLAGTYEQYFGPGTRLTVT.

V gene TRBV30 combines with J gene TRBJ2-7; D uncertain. CDR1 is GTSNPN, CDR2 SVGIG, per germline (reference sequence). V was clipped by 0 bases and J by 4 bases, with 13 bases between them. The CDR3 loop spans 14 amino acids. Written as DNA, the CDR3 is TGTGCCTGGAGTGTAGGCGGAGAGATGTACGAGCAGTACTTC. Its translation is CAWSVGGEMYEQYF.

The table lists this clone with a few counts. This rearrangement joins TRBV28 to TRBJ1-1, with D perhaps TRBD1 (6 bases). The CDR3 covers 14 residues. Germline lookup yields CDR1 MDHEN and CDR2 SYDVKM. Trimming removed 5 bases at V and 1 base at J, with 11 bases between. The CDR3 nucleotides are TGTGCCAGCAGTATCGGACAGACGAACACTGAAGCTTTCTTT. As protein: CASSIGQTNTEAFF.

This chain uses TRBV27 with TRBJ1-5, with 12 bases identical to TRBD1. V gave up 8 bases and J gave up 2 bases; unmatched junction bases: 13. In germline, CDR1 is MNHEY, CDR2 SMNVEV (reference sequence). The CDR3 runs to 18 residues. CDR3 sequence (DNA): TGTGCCAGCCGAACCGGGACAGGGGGCCAGATTGGCAATCAGCCCCAGCATTTT. Protein: CASRTGTGGQIGNQPQHF.